This T cell receptor beta chain was recorded in a study of cytomegalovirus exposure and HLA in healthy donors. Study results and limitations: The study recorded 150 to 200 TCR beta chains that were cytomegalovirus-associated.

Some clones are missing from TCRdb's copy, which holds only in-frame ones; the method was immunoSEQ multiplex PCR. The sample holds under 300,000 clones, 65% to 90% seen once. CDR1 and CDR2 (germline): MDHEN, SYDVKM. After removal of 8 bases from V and 2 bases from J, the junction contained 6 bases not matched to a gene. CDR3 length: 15 residues. The donors were in the roughly 120-subject validation cohort; that cohort was separate from the approximately 700-subject first cohort. With respect to this clone: Its antigen is currently unknown.

The sequenced sample was PBMCs. The TCR was taken from a young woman in good health and CMV-seronegative. The V call is TRBV28, the J call TRBJ2-3; TRBD2 matches at 11 bases. The CDR3 loop reads CASGRTSGFTDTQYF. As DNA, the CDR3 is TGTGCCAGCGGCCGGACTAGCGGGTTCACAGATACGCAGTATTTT.